These 25 T cell receptor beta chains were sequenced from one sample in a study of blood T cell repertoires in COVID-19. TCRdb keeps only in-frame clones here, not all; method: immunoSEQ multiplex PCR. This table holds approximately 230,000 clones, around 82% found once. Specimen: peripheral blood. All receptors come from a man aged 80 or over with acute or convalescent COVID-19.

The chain couples TRBV3-1 (or the pseudogene TRBV3-2) to TRBJ2-7; a weak D match, TRBD2 (6 bases). The CDR3 spans 14 residues. Germline assignment: CDR1 LGHDT and CDR2 YNNKEL (reference sequence). Trimming took off 0 bases at V and 5 bases at J, with 11 bases between the two ends. CDR3 loop: CASSQDGGRHEQYF. The CDR3 DNA sequence: TGTGCCAGCAGCCAAGATGGAGGGCGCCACGAGCAGTACTTC.

The chain combines TRBV2 with TRBJ2-2; D is possibly TRBD1 (6 bases). Germline CDR1 is SNHLY and CDR2 is FYNNEI. With 1 base removed from V and 5 bases from J, the gap between germline ends came to 11 bases. The CDR3 sequence is 15 residues long. This chain's CDR3 is CASSEGLGGTGELFF. The CDR3 DNA sequence: TGTGCCAGCAGTGAAGGTCTAGGGGGAACCGGGGAGCTGTTTTTT.

This clone was seen once. The chain carries TRBV6-5 and TRBJ1-2; D may be TRBD1 (6 bases). Deletions cut 7 bases from V and 3 bases from J, with 18 bases between. The CDR3 consists of 15 residues. From germline, CDR1 is MNHEY and CDR2 SVGAGI. The CDR3: CASTVGQGGDYGYTF. The DNA for the CDR3 is TGTGCCAGCACCGTGGGCCAAGGGGGTGACTATGGCTACACCTTC.

The chain employs TRBV28 and TRBJ2-1, with a possible D match to TRBD1 (7 bases). Germline CDR1 is MDHEN and CDR2 is SYDVKM. V gave up 3 bases and J gave up 8 bases, with 20 bases separating them. The CDR3 is 16 amino acids. The CDR3, as DNA: TGTGCCAGCAGTTTGCCCTTAGCGGCCCAGGGGGATGAGCAGTTCTTC. Its translation is CASSLPLAAQGDEQFF.

CDR3 sequence reads: CSVGKQGVMANEQFF. CDR3 nucleotide sequence: TGCAGCGTTGGCAAGCAGGGGGTGATGGCGAATGAGCAGTTCTTC. V and J are TRBV29-1 and TRBJ2-1; 7 bases align to TRBD1. Unmatched junction bases numbered 13, after V lost 4 bases and J lost 7 bases. CDR3 size: 15 residues. Looked up from germline, CDR1 is SQVTM and CDR2 is ANQGSEA.

V and J are TRBV19 and TRBJ2-2; no reliable D call. Trimming took off 7 bases at V and 6 bases at J, with 15 bases between the two ends. The CDR3 spans 14 residues. Germline-derived CDR1 and CDR2 are LNHDA and SQIVND (reference sequence). The CDR3 bases are TGTGCCAGTACCATCTTCGGTGGTCCCGGGGAGCTGTTTTTT. As protein: CASTIFGGPGELFF.

This chain joins TRBV11-2 and TRBJ1-4; maybe TRBD1 (5 bases). The CDR3 is made up of 14 amino acids. The V and J ends lost 5 bases and 7 bases respectively, with 14 bases between them. Germline V gene sequence: CDR1 SGHAT, CDR2 FQNNGV. The CDR3 sequence: CASSDPGVGEKLFF. DNA for the CDR3: TGTGCCAGCAGCGATCCGGGGGTGGGTGAAAAACTGTTTTTT.

This rearrangement joins TRBV15 to TRBJ2-1; 7 nucleotides align to TRBD1. Germline values: CDR1 LNHNV, CDR2 YYDKDF (reference sequence). The CDR3 has 13 residues. J lost 8 bases, V lost 5 bases, and 6 bases had no gene match. CDR3 amino acids: CATSAIQGHEQFF. The CDR3 DNA reads TGTGCCACCAGCGCGATACAGGGGCATGAGCAGTTCTTC.

J is TRBJ1-2 and V is TRBV28; no definite D call. CDR1 is MDHEN, CDR2 SYDVKM, per germline. Trimming removed 1 base at V and 1 base at J, with 10 bases between. This CDR3 comprises 15 residues. CDR3 sequence: CASSLSAGDNYGYTF. The DNA of the CDR3 is TGTGCCAGCAGTTTATCTGCAGGCGATAACTATGGCTACACCTTC.

There are a few counts of this clone. V is TRBV4-2 and J is TRBJ2-1; 8 positions match TRBD2. Germline assignment: CDR1 LGHNA and CDR2 YNFKEQ. This CDR3 spans 16 amino acids. The V gene end was trimmed by 1 base and the J gene end by 4 bases; junction bases not matched to a gene: 6. The CDR3 nucleotides read TGTGCCAGCAGCCAAGCCGGGACTAGGGGATACAATGAGCAGTTCTTC. Its protein product is CASSQAGTRGYNEQFF.

V usage is TRBV25-1 and J usage is TRBJ1-6; TRBD1 aligns across 7 bases. Trimming at V came to 5 bases and at J to 5 bases, leaving 9 bases not matched to a gene. The CDR3 runs to 16 residues. Per germline, CDR1 MGHDK and CDR2 SYGVNS. The CDR3 region is CASSHLAGTDNSPLHF. CDR3 nucleotide sequence: TGTGCCAGCAGTCACCTCGCCGGGACAGATAATTCACCCCTCCACTTT.

The chain employs TRBV12-3 or TRBV12-4 and TRBJ2-7; 10 bases line up with TRBD2. V gave up 3 bases and J gave up 6 bases; unmatched junction bases: 2. CDR3 size: 13 residues. The CDR3 DNA is TGTGCCAGCAGTTTGGCTAGCGGGAGCGAGCAGTACTTC. Amino acid sequence: CASSLASGSEQYF.

The chain links TRBV2 to TRBJ2-5; TRBD1 matches at 8 bases. The V gene's germline CDR1 is SNHLY and CDR2 FYNNEI. The CDR3 length is 14 residues. V was clipped by 2 bases and J by 1 base; unmatched bases: 0. CDR3: CASSEQGAQETQYF. The CDR3 nucleotides read TGTGCCAGCAGTGAACAGGGGGCCCAAGAGACCCAGTACTTC. Looking up the rest from reference TRBV2 and TRBJ2-5 gives the full variable domain: EPEVTQTPSHQVTQMGQEVILRCVPISNHLYFYWYRQILGQKVEFLVSFYNNEISEKSEIFDDQFSVERPDGSNFTLKIRSTKLEDSAMYFCASSEQGAQETQYFGPGTRLLVL.

This chain connects TRBV29-1 to TRBJ2-7; a weak D match, TRBD2 (6 bases). Germline V gives CDR1 SQVTM, CDR2 ANQGSEA. Deletions cut 4 bases from V and 3 bases from J, with 16 bases between. The CDR3 loop spans 14 amino acids. The CDR3 here is CSVVKGTGGYEQYF. As DNA, the CDR3 is TGCAGCGTTGTAAAAGGCACCGGGGGCTACGAGCAGTACTTC.

This clone was counted between two and nine times. The rearrangement uses TRBV7-2 and TRBJ2-2; TRBD1 might be the D (7 bases). The CDR3 has 15 residues. The ends were cut back, 6 bases at V and 5 bases at J, with 16 bases in the middle. Looked up from germline, CDR1 is SGHTA and CDR2 is FQGNSA. CDR3 bases: TGTGCCAGCAGAGGCAGGGGGGTGGGTACCGGGGAGCTGTTTTTT. Translation gives CASRGRGVGTGELFF.

This clone was detected only a few times. This chain joins TRBV30 and TRBJ1-3; TRBD1 aligns across 7 bases. V lost 0 bases, J lost 7 bases, and 6 bases stayed unmatched. The CDR3 runs to 14 residues. Germline CDR1 is GTSNPN and CDR2 is SVGIG (reference sequence). DNA for the CDR3: TGTGCCTGGAGTGTACTACAGGGGAGGAACACCATATATTTT. It encodes CAWSVLQGRNTIYF.

The genes are TRBV25-1 and TRBJ1-2, with 10 positions matching TRBD1. Germline values: CDR1 MGHDK, CDR2 SYGVNS. This CDR3 is built from 18 residues. V was clipped by 3 bases and J by 7 bases; unmatched bases: 17. The CDR3 reads CASSDLNYISTGGSGYTF. DNA of the CDR3: TGTGCCAGCAGTGACCTCAACTATATCTCGACAGGGGGCTCTGGCTACACCTTC.

In this sample, this clone turned up once. The chain is built from TRBV2 and TRBJ1-5; 11 nucleotides align to TRBD1. CDR3 size: 15 residues. V shed 5 bases and J 7 bases; nucleotides not matched to a gene: 7. CDR1 is SNHLY, CDR2 FYNNEI, per germline. Here the CDR3 reads CASSSDRGLGQPQHF. CDR3 sequence (DNA): TGTGCCAGCAGTTCGGACAGGGGGCTAGGGCAGCCCCAGCATTTT.

The chain joins TRBV5-1 to TRBJ1-1; TRBD1 might be the D (5 bases). Germline V gene data show CDR1 as SGHRS and CDR2 as YFSETQ. Trimming removed 4 bases at V and 6 bases at J, with 25 bases between. CDR3 length equals 17 residues. CDR3 region: CASSHLNQQGRNAEAFF. In DNA, the CDR3 is TGCGCCAGCAGCCATCTAAATCAGCAGGGTAGAAACGCTGAAGCTTTCTTT.

The chain joins TRBV9 to TRBJ2-2; tentatively, D is TRBD1 (5 bases). CDR1 is SGDLS, CDR2 YYNGEE, per germline. The CDR3 spans 15 residues. The V end was cut by 4 bases, the J end by 0 bases, with 10 bases between. The CDR3 region is CASSRQNTNTGELFF. CDR3 coding DNA: TGTGCCAGCAGCCGACAGAACACGAACACCGGGGAGCTGTTTTTT.

The rearrangement uses TRBV18 and TRBJ2-3; D perhaps matches TRBD2 (6 bases). This CDR3 is built from 15 residues. The germline V gene encodes CDR1 KGHSH and CDR2 LQKENI. The V end was cut by 6 bases, the J end by 2 bases, with 15 bases between. CDR3: CASSLYGGITDTQYF. CDR3 DNA sequence: TGTGCCAGCTCCCTATATGGGGGGATCACAGATACGCAGTATTTT.

This chain connects TRBV19 to TRBJ2-7; perhaps TRBD1 as D (6 bases). Trimming took off 4 bases at V and 0 bases at J, with 10 bases between the two ends. Germline values: CDR1 LNHDA, CDR2 SQIVND (reference sequence). CDR3 length: 14 amino acids. CDR3 region: CASSTRTASYEQYF. The CDR3 nucleotides read TGTGCCAGTAGTACCCGGACAGCCTCCTACGAGCAGTACTTC.

The V gene is TRBV19, the J gene TRBJ1-1; TRBD1 agrees at 7 bases. The CDR3 extends over 13 amino acids. V gave up 6 bases and J gave up 1 base; unmatched junction bases: 2. Germline-derived CDR1 and CDR2 are LNHDA and SQIVND (reference sequence). CDR3 bases: TGTGCCAGTAGGACAGGGCGGAACACTGAAGCTTTCTTT. Protein sequence: CASRTGRNTEAFF.

The rearrangement joins TRBV9 to TRBJ2-5; TRBD1 matches at 11 bases. The CDR3 runs 17 residues. Germline CDR1 reads SGDLS; CDR2 reads YYNGEE. The V segment lost 1 base and the J segment 4 bases; nucleotides outside the gene matches: 9. CDR3 sequence reads: CASSVTGTGGGAETQYF. DNA of the CDR3: TGTGCCAGCAGCGTAACCGGGACAGGGGGTGGCGCAGAGACCCAGTACTTC. The whole variable domain, remainder taken from reference TRBV9 and TRBJ2-5, is DSGVTQTPKHLITATGQRVTLRCSPRSGDLSVYWYQQSLDQGLQFLIQYYNGEERAKGNILERFSAQQFPDLHSELNLSSLELGDSALYFCASSVTGTGGGAETQYFGPGTRLLVL.

The chain recombines TRBV10-3 with TRBJ2-1, with TRBD1 as a possible D gene (7 bases). The germline gives CDR1 ENHRY, CDR2 SYGVKD. Trimming took off 10 bases at V and 8 bases at J, with 21 bases between the two ends. The CDR3 runs 14 residues. Here the CDR3 DNA reads TGTGCCACTAGCGACAGGGTGGGTTCCGATGAGCAGTTCTTC. Amino acid sequence: CATSDRVGSDEQFF.